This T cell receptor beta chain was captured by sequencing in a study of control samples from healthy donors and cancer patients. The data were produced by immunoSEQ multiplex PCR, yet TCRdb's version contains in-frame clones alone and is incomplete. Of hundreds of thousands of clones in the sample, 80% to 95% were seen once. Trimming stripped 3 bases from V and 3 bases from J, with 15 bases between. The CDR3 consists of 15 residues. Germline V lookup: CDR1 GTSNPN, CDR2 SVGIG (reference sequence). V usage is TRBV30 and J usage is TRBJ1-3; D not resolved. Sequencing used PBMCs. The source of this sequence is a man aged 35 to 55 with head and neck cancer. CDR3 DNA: TGTGCCTGGAGCGCTTGGGGTCGCAGTGGAAACACCATATATTTT. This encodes CAWSAWGRSGNTIYF.